This entry lists 8 T cell receptor beta chains sequenced from one sample in a study of T cell repertoires in cytomegalovirus infection. MiXCR, run by TCRdb on the reads, gives a single entry per CDR3 protein. The sample comprises some 300,000 distinct CDR3 sequences, about 9.2% of which are singletons, and 2.5% rests with the top ten. Sequencing input: PBMCs. These receptors all stem from a human donor in good health (CMV status not recorded). Some clones in this sample may be carry-over from other donors' samples.

This clonotype was observed many times. The chain carries TRBV5-1 and TRBJ2-1; 7 bases match TRBD1. V shed 3 bases and J 6 bases; nucleotides not matched to a gene: 6. Germline V gene lookup returns CDR1 SGHRS and CDR2 YFSETQ. The CDR3 consists of 14 residues. CDR3 coding DNA: TGCGCCAGCAGCTCTAACAGGGGTATCAATGAGCAGTTCTTC. Amino acids: CASSSNRGINEQFF.

This clonotype was picked up many times. The V call is TRBV4-1, the J call TRBJ2-2; maybe TRBD2 (7 bases). From germline, CDR1 is MGHRA and CDR2 YSYEKL. The CDR3 is 14 amino acids. Trimming took 4 bases from V and 6 from J, leaving 12 bases between them. The DNA for the CDR3 is TGCGCCAGCAGCCCGGGGGGCGCCGCCGGGGAGCTGTTTTTT. Amino acid sequence: CASSPGGAAGELFF.

A few counts support this clonotype. The J gene is TRBJ2-2, the V gene TRBV4-3, with a possible D match to TRBD1 (5 bases). The CDR3 contains 15 residues. V was trimmed by 4 bases and J by 6 bases, leaving 15 bases between them. CDR1 and CDR2 (germline): LGHNA, YSLEER. CDR3 nucleotides: TGCGCCAGCAGCCCCCGCTGGGCAGGGTCCGGGGAGCTGTTTTTT. It is translated as CASSPRWAGSGELFF.

This clonotype appeared many times. The chain is built from TRBV15 and TRBJ2-7; D gene unclear. The V and J ends lost 0 bases and 4 bases respectively, with 7 bases between them. This CDR3 is 13 amino acids long. The V gene's germline CDR1 is LNHNV and CDR2 YYDKDF (reference sequence). DNA for the CDR3: TGTGCCACCAGCAGAGATTCAGAATACGAGCAGTACTTC. Protein product: CATSRDSEYEQYF.

Note on this clonotype: The junction does not match germline at one end; this may be a read error. The rearrangement uses TRBV20-1 and TRBJ2-5; TRBD1 matches 12 bases. Germline V lookup: CDR1 DFQATT, CDR2 SNEGSKA (reference sequence). This CDR3 contains 16 residues. The CDR3 is CSARDRDRGPKENQYF. The DNA for the CDR3 is TGCAGTGCTAGAGATCGGGACAGGGGGCCGAAAGAGAACCAGTACTTC.

The chain carries TRBV5-1 and TRBJ1-1, with D perhaps matching TRBD1 (5 bases). Germline V gene lookup returns CDR1 SGHRS and CDR2 YFSETQ. Trimming cost V 4 bases and J 8 bases, with 9 bases left between them. This CDR3 has 11 amino acids. CDR3 bases: TGCGCCAGCAGCAAAGACAGAGAAGCTTTCTTT. It is translated as CASSKDREAFF. The entire variable domain, with the rest obtained from reference TRBV5-1 and TRBJ1-1, is as follows: KAGVTQTPRYLIKTRGQQVTLSCSPISGHRSVSWYQQTPGQGLQFLFEYFSETQRNKGNFPGRFSGRQFSNSRSEMNVSTLELGDSALYLCASSKDREAFFGQGTRLTVV.

In this sample, this clonotype turned up a few times. J is TRBJ2-7 and V is TRBV20-1; D gene unclear. CDR1 and CDR2 from the germline V gene are DFQATT and SNEGSKA (reference sequence). Trimming took off 0 bases at V and 0 bases at J, with 6 bases between the two ends. The CDR3 contains 13 residues. The CDR3 nucleotides are TGCAGTGCTAGAGAGGACCACTCCTACGAGCAGTACTTC. As protein: CSAREDHSYEQYF.

This clonotype was observed at least ten times. The chain joins TRBV2 to TRBJ1-5; unclear D gene. The CDR3 spans 12 residues. V lost 8 bases and J 0 bases, leaving 5 bases between the germline ends. The germline gives CDR1 SNHLY, CDR2 FYNNEI. The CDR3 nucleotides read TGTGCCAGCGTGGGTAGCAATCAGCCCCAGCATTTT. Translating gives CASVGSNQPQHF.